This record looks at one TCR beta chain sequence and its context. The antigen remains unidentified. These data originate in a study of blood T cells in healthy people across ages. Study-wide results and caveats: Higher diversity and more naive CD4+ cells were features of long-lived donors, compared to aged donors.

Donors ranged from roughly 6 to 90 years old and were healthy Caucasians in Russia. Germline CDR1 reads SGHTA; CDR2 reads FQGNSA. J lost 5 bases, V lost 1 base, and 7 bases had no gene match. CDR3 length: 17 amino acids. Primed by a sample-barcoded 5' primer and a J-beta primer mix, a second PCR proceeded for roughly 6 to 12 cycles. Each of the cDNA molecules was tagged by a template-switch adaptor with 12 random nucleotides. One entry per CDR3 protein results from TCRdb running MiXCR on the 5' RACE reads. The data show roughly 2 million distinct CDR3 sequences, with roughly 50% seen just once and around 2.1% held by the top ten.

The receptor was derived from a middle-aged woman in good health. The V and J genes are TRBV7-2 and TRBJ2-3; 12 bases fit TRBD2. The source material was blood. Here the CDR3 reads CASSLEPSGGEGDTQYF. The CDR3 DNA follows: TGTGCCAGCAGCTTAGAGCCTAGCGGGGGGGAAGGAGATACGCAGTATTTT.